This record concerns one T cell receptor (beta chain) sequence. Its antigen remains unidentified. No much larger clonotype is one base removed from it; base qualities were not supplied. The sample comes from a study of T cell responses to AZD1222 COVID-19 vaccine (dated by TCRdb to about 2021). About the study as a whole: AZD1222 recipients whose second dose came at about 4 weeks and those whose second dose came at about 12 weeks were combined into one group, since spike-specific TCR depth and breadth did not differ between the two schedules. TCR sequencing covered roughly 230 trial participants: roughly 200 given two doses of AZD1222 and approximately 26 given two doses of MenACWY control vaccine. Enrollment into the trials was organized by age into subgroups of 18-55, 56-69 and 70-plus years, and those subgroups contained roughly 150, 30 and 60 TCR-sequenced participants, respectively.

At the junction V is shortened by 6 bases and J by 3 bases; bases outside the gene matches: 12. Per the germline V gene, WSHSY is the CDR1 and SAAADI is the CDR2. Taken from cysteine to phenylalanine, the CDR3 has 18 residues. The retained sequence is limited to the CDR3, 54 bases, with the frame set at the first base. The sample's time point label is to be understood as: baseline before first vaccination. Samples from vaccinated people were obtained from the UK trials COV001 and COV002, which included a single-blind randomized controlled phase 2/3 trial of AZD1222 (ChAdOx1 nCoV-19) in healthy adults. For TCRbeta chain sequencing, PBMC samples from trial participants were taken at day 0 and at day 28 after the second dose. Broader findings and caveats from the paper: Conclusions about previously exposed vaccinees were limited because only a handful of AZD1222 recipients were SARS-CoV-2 seropositive at baseline. In the small 56-69-year group, the increase in depth fell short of significance, most likely because of low power. The whole spike protein was spanned by vaccine-associated CD4 TCRs, and dominant responses were seen in regions 160-218 and 743-854. A significant rise in spike-specific TCR breadth and depth was observed after two AZD1222 doses relative to day 0 and relative to MenACWY recipients. Nearly half of unique spike-specific TCRs reportedly recognized epitopes outside regions mutated in the B.1.351 and B.1.1.7 variants. Most participants were white British and females outnumbered males, and the authors suggested that clonal diversity may have been underestimated. Because no samples from the day 14 peak response were available, repertoires could be characterized only after the peak T cell response.

The CDR3 regions of human TCRbeta chains were analyzed by immunosequencing. The authors processed their data as follows. TCRs in the repertoires were compared against a reference library of SARS-CoV-2-specific TCRs that had been generated with the MIRA antigen-specificity platform. Breadth was defined as the fraction of unique TCRs that were SARS-CoV-2-associated, and depth was defined as the fraction of total T cells that were SARS-CoV-2-associated. Using the MIRA data, each spike-specific TCR was assigned both to the spike region to which the TCR was reactive and to a CD4 or CD8 class. Log10-transformed breadth and depth values were compared by one-way ANOVA with Sidak's multiple comparisons tests. Here the immuneACCESS table is served through TCRdb, limited to in-frame sequences with V and J called. Missing clones are a known gap in these copies; in checked studies unresolved V genes cover under half, and the rest lacks a known reason. V, J and clone size reflect that table, while D and trimming were determined from the DNA. This sample is represented by 110,000 to 150,000 clones; roughly 85% of them were singletons. Together, the top ten hold more than 7% of the sample.

The sample in question was peripheral blood, obtained on day 0 of AZD1222 vaccination. The receptor's source is an adult in good health. Recombination joined TRBV10-2 with TRBJ2-7, with 15 middle bases fitting TRBD2. Here the CDR3 is given as CASRGGTSGRLGVYEQYF. The nucleotides are TGCGCCAGCAGGGGAGGGACTAGCGGGAGGCTAGGTGTCTACGAGCAGTACTTC.